This TCR beta chain was profiled in a study of vaccination and CD4 T cells after COVID-19. About the study: With a range of 35 to 161, the median interval from diagnosis to drawing post-COVID samples was around 93 days.

This CDR3 region has 9 residues. Trimming shortened V by 1 base and J by 9 bases, and 0 bases separated the two germline ends. Germline assignment: CDR1 SEHNR and CDR2 FQNEAQ (reference sequence). For this clonotype: Its antigen is currently unknown.

Treatment defined: roughly nine-day PBMC culture with coronavirus spike peptide pools or control peptides (ViraFEST assay). About 1.8 million PBMCs went into each well for culture with about 10 IU/ml IL-2 and about 10 ug/ml peptide pools. Sequencing of cultured CD4+ T cell DNA used the Oncomine TCR Beta short-read assay. TCRdb re-analysed the PCR reads in MiXCR, keeping a single row per CDR3 protein. The table includes about 17,000 distinct CDR3 sequences, approximately 53% detected once. The clonotype originates from a human donor who had recovered from COVID-19. Sequencing input: CD4+ T cells from blood, cultured in vitro. The chain employs TRBV7-9 and TRBJ1-1; D gene unclear. The CDR3 region has the DNA TGTGCCAGCAGCTTAGAAGCTTTCTTT. This translates into CASSLEAFF.